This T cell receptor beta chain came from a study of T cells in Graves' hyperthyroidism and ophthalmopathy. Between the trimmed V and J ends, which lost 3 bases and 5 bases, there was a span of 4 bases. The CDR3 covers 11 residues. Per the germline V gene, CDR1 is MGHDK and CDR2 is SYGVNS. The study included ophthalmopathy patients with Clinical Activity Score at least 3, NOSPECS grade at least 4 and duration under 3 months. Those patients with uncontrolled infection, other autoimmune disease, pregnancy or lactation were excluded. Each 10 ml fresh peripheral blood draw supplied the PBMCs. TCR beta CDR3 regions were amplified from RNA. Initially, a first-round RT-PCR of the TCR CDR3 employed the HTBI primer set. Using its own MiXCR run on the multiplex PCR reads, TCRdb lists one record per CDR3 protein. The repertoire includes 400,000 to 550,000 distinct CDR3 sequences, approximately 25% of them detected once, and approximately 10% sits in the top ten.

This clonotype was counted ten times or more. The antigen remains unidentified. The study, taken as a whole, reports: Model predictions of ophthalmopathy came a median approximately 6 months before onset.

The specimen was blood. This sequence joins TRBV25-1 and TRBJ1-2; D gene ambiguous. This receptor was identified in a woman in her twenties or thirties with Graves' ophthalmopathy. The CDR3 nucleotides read TGTGCCAGCAGTGATTGGTATGGCTACACCTTC. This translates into CASSDWYGYTF.